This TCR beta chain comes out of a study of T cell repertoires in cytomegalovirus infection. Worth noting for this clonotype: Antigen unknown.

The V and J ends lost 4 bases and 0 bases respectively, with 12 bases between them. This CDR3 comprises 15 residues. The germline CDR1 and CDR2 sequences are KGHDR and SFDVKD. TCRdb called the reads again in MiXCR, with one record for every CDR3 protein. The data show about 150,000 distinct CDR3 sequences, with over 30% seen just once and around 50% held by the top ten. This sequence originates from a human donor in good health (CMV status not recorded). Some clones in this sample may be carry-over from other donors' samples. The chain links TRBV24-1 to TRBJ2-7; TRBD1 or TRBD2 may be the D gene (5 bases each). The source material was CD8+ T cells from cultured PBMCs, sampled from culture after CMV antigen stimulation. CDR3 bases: TGTGCCACCAGTGAAGGGGACGCACTCTCCTACGAGCAGTACTTC. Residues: CATSEGDALSYEQYF.